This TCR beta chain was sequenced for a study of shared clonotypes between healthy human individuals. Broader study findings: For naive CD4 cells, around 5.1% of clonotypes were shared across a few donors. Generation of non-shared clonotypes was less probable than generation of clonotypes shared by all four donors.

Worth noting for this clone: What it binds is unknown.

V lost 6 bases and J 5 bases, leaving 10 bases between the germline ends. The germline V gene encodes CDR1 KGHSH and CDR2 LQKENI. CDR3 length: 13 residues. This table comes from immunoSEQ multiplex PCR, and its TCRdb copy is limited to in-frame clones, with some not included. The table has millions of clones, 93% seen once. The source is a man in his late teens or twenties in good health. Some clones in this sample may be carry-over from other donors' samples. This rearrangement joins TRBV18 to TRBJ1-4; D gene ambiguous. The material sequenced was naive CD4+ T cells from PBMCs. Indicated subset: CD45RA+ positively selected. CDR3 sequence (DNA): TGTGCCAGCTCTCAGTCCCCAAATGAAAAACTGTTTTTT. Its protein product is CASSQSPNEKLFF.